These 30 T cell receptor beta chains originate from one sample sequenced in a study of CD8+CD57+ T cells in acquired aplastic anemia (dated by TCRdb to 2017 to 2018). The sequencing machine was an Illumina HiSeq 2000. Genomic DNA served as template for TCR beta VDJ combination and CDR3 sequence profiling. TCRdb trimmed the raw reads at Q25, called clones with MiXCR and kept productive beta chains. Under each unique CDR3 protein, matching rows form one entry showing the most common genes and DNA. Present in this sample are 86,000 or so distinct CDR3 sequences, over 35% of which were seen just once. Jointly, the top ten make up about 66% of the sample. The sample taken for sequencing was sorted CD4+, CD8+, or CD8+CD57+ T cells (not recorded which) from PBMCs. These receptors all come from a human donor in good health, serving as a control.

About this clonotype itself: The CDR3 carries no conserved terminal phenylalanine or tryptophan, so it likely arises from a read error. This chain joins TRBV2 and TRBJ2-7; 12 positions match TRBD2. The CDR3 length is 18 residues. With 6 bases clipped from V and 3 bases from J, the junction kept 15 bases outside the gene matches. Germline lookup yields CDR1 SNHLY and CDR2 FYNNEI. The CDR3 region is CASSPGGWRLAGDYEQYL. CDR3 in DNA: TGTGCCAGCAGCCCAGGGGGTTGGCGACTAGCGGGAGACTACGAGCAGTACCTC.

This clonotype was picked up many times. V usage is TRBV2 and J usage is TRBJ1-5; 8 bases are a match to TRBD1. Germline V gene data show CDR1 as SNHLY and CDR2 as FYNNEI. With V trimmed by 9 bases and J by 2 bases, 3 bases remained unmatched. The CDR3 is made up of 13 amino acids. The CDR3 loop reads CASGQGGNQPQHF. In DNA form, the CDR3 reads TGTGCCAGTGGACAGGGCGGCAATCAGCCCCAGCATTTT.

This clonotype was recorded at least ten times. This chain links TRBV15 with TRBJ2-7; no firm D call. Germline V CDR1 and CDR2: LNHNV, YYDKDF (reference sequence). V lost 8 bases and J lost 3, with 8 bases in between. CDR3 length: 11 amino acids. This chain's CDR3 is CATADGYEQYF. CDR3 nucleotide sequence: TGTGCCACCGCGGACGGCTACGAGCAGTACTTC. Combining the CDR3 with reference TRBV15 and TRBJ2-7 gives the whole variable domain DAMVIQNPRYQVTQFGKPVTLSCSQTLNHNVMYWYQQKSSQAPKLLFHYYDKDFNNEADTPDNFQSRRPNTSFCFLDIRSPGLGDTAMYLCATADGYEQYFGPGTRLTVT.

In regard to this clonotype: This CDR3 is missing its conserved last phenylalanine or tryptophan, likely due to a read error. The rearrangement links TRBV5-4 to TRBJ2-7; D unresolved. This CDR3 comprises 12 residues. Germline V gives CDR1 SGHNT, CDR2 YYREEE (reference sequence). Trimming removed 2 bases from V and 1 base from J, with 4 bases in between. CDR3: CASSFRSYEQYL. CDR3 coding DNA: TGTGCCAGCAGCTTTCGGTCCTACGAGCAGTACCTC.

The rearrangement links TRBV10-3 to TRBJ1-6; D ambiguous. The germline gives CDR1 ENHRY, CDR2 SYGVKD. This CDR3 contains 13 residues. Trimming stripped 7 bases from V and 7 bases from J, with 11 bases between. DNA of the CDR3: TGTGCCATCAAATTGGGTGGGAATTCACCCCTCCACTTT. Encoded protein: CAIKLGGNSPLHF.

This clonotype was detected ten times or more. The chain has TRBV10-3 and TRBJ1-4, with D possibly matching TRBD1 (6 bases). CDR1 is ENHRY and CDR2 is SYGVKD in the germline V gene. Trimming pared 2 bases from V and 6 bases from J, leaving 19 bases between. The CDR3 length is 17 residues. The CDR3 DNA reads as TGTGCCATCAGTGAGAACCAGGGGCGAGGAAGTGATGAAAAACTGTTTTTT. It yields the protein CAISENQGRGSDEKLFF.

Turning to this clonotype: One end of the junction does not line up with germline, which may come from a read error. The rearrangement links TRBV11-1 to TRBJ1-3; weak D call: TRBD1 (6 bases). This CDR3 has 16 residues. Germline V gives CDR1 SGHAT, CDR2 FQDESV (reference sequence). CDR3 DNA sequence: TGTACCAGCAGCTCGACAGGTATGGATGTTGGAAACACCATATATTTT. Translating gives CTSSSTGMDVGNTIYF.

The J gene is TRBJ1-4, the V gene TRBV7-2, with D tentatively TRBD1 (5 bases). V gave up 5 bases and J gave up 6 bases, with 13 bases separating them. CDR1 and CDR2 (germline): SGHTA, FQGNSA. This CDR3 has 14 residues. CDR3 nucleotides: TGTGCCAGCAGCCCGGGCGGGGGGGATGAAAAACTGTTTTTT. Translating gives CASSPGGGDEKLFF.

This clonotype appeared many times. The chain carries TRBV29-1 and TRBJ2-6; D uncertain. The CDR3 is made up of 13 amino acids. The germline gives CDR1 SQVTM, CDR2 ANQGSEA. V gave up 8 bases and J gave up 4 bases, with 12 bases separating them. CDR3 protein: CSSLELGANVLTF. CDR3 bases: TGCAGCTCCCTTGAGTTGGGGGCCAACGTCCTGACTTTC.

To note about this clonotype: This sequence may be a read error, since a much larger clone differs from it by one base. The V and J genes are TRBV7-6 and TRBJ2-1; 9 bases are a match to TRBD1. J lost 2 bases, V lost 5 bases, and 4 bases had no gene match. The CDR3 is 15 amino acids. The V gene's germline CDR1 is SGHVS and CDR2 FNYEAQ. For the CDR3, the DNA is TGTGCCAGCAGCAGAACAGGGGGCACCTACAATGAGCAGTTCTTC. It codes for CASSRTGGTYNEQFF.

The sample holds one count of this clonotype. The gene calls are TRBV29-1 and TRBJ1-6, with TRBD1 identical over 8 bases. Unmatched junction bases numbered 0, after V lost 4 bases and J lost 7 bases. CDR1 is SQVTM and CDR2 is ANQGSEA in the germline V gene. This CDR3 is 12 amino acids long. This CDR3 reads CSVGDRNSPLHF. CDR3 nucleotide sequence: TGCAGCGTTGGGGACAGGAATTCACCCCTCCACTTT.

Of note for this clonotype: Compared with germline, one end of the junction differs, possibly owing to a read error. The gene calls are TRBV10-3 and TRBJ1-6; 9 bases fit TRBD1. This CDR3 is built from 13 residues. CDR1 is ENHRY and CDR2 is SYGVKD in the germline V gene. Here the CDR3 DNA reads TGTGCCACCTTACAGGGGGCAGATTCACCCTTCCACTTT. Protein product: CATLQGADSPFHF.

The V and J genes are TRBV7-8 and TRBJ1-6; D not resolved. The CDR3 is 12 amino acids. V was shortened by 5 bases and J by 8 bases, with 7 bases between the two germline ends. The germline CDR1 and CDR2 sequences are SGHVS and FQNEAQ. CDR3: CASSHSDSPLHF. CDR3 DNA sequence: TGTGCCAGCAGCCACAGCGATTCACCCCTCCACTTT.

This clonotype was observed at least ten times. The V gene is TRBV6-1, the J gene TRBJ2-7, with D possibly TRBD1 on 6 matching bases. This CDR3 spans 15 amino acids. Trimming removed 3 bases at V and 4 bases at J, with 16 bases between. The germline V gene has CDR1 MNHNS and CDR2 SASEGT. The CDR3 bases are TGTGCCAGCAGTGACCTCGGGACAAGAATATACGAGCAGTACTTC. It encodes CASSDLGTRIYEQYF.

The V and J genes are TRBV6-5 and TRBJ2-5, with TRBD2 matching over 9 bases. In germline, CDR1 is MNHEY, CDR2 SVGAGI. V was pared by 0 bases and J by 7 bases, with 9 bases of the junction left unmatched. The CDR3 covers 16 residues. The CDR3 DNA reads TGTGCCAGCAGTTACTCTGCGGGGGGGCTCCTTTTGACCCAGTACTTC. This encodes CASSYSAGGLLLTQYF.

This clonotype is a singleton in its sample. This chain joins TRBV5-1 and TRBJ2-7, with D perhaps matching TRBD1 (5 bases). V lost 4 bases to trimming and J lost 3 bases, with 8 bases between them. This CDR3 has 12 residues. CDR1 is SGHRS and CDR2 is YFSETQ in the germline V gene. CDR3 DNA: TGCGCCAGCAGCGTTGGACACTACGAGCAGTACTTC. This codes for CASSVGHYEQYF.

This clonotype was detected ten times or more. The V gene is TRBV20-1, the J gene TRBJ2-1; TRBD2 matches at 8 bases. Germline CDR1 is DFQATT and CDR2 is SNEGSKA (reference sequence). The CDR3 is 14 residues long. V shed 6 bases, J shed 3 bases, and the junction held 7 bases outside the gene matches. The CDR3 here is CSARSGNNYNEQFF. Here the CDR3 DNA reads TGCAGTGCCCGTAGCGGGAACAACTACAATGAGCAGTTCTTC.

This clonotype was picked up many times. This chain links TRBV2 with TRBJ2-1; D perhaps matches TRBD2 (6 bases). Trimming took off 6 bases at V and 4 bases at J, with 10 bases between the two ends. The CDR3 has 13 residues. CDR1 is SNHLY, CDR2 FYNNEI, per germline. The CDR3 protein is CASREGSYNEQFF. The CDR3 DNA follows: TGTGCCAGCAGGGAGGGGAGTTACAATGAGCAGTTCTTC.

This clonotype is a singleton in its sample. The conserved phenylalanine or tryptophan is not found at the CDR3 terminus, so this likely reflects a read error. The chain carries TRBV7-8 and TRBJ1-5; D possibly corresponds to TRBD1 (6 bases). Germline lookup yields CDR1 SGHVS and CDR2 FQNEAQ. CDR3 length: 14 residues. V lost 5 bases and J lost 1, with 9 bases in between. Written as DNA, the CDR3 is TGTGCCAGCAGCCGGACAGTGAGCAATCAGCCCCAGCATCTT. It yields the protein CASSRTVSNQPQHL.

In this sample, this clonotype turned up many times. CDR3 nucleotide sequence: TGTGCCAGCAGTGAAGGGGGCCTGGTTTCACCCCTCCACTTT. This sequence encodes CASSEGGLVSPLHF. The rearrangement joins TRBV2 to TRBJ1-6; TRBD1 might be the D (5 bases). Germline assignment: CDR1 SNHLY and CDR2 FYNNEI. V shed 1 base and J shed 9 bases, with 10 bases lying between them. There are 14 residues in the CDR3.

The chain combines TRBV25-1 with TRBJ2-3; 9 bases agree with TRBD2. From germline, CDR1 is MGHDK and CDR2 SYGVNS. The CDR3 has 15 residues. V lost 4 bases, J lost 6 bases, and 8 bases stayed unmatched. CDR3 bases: TGTGCCAGCAGTGCCCCAGCGGGGGGTAGCGATACGCAGTATTTT. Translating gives CASSAPAGGSDTQYF.

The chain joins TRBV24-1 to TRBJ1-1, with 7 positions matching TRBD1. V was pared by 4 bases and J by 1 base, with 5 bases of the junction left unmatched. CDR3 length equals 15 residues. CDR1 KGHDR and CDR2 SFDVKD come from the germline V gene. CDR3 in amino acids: CATSDPGQPNTEAFF. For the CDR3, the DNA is TGTGCCACCAGTGACCCGGGACAGCCGAACACTGAAGCTTTCTTT.

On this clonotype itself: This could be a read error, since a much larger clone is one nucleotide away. CDR3 sequence: CASSLGGGESYNERFF. Written as DNA, the CDR3 is TGTGCCAGCAGCTTGGGCGGGGGGGAATCCTACAATGAGCGGTTCTTC. J is TRBJ2-1 and V is TRBV7-6; 9 bases match TRBD2. The germline CDR1 and CDR2 sequences are SGHVS and FNYEAQ. CDR3 length equals 16 residues.

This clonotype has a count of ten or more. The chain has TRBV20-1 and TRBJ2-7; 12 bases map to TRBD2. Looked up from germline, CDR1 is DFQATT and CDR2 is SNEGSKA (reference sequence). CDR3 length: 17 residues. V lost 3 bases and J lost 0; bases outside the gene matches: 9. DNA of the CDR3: TGCAGTGCTAGTGGCGGGACTAGCGGGCGCAGCTCCTACGAGCAGTACTTC. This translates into CSASGGTSGRSSYEQYF.

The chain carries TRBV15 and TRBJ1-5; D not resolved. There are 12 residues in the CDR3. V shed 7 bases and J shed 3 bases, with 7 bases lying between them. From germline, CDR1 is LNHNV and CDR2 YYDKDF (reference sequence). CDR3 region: CATNTPNQPQHF. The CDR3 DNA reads TGTGCCACCAACACTCCCAATCAGCCCCAGCATTTT. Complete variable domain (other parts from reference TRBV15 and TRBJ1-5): DAMVIQNPRYQVTQFGKPVTLSCSQTLNHNVMYWYQQKSSQAPKLLFHYYDKDFNNEADTPDNFQSRRPNTSFCFLDIRSPGLGDTAMYLCATNTPNQPQHFGDGTRLSIL.

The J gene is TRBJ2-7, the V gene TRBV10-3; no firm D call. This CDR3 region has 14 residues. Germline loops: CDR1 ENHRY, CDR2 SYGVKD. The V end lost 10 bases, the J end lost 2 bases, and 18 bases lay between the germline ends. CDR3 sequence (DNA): TGTGCCAGCAGACCCGGACCGACCGCCTACGAGCAGTACTTC. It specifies CASRPGPTAYEQYF.

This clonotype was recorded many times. The chain's CDR3 is CATSRDARGVYNEQFF. The DNA of the CDR3 is TGTGCCACCAGCAGAGATGCGAGGGGAGTCTACAATGAGCAGTTCTTC. This sequence joins TRBV15 and TRBJ2-1; D may match TRBD1 or TRBD2 (5 bases each). The CDR3 sequence is 16 residues long. Trimming took 0 bases from V and 3 from J, leaving 12 bases between them. Germline V gene sequence: CDR1 LNHNV, CDR2 YYDKDF (reference sequence).

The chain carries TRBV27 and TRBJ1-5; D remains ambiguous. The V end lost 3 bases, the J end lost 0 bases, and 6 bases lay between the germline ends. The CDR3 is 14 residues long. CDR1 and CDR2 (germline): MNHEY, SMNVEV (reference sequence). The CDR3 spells CASSFSDSNQPQHF. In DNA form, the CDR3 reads TGTGCCAGCAGTTTTTCGGATAGCAATCAGCCCCAGCATTTT.

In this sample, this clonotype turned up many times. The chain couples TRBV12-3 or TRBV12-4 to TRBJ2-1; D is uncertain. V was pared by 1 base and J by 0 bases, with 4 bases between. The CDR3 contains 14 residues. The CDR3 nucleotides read TGTGCCAGCAGTTTAGGGTACTCCTACAATGAGCAGTTCTTC. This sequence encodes CASSLGYSYNEQFF.

The CDR3 bases are TGTGCCACCAGCAGCCACGCCGACAGGTACAATCAGCCCCAGCATTTT. The encoded protein is CATSSHADRYNQPQHF. The gene calls are TRBV15 and TRBJ1-5; D perhaps matches TRBD1 (6 bases). The CDR3 totals 16 residues. V lost 3 bases and J lost 3, with 15 bases in between. Germline CDR1 is LNHNV and CDR2 is YYDKDF (reference sequence). The full variable domain, its missing parts supplied by reference TRBV15 and TRBJ1-5, is DAMVIQNPRYQVTQFGKPVTLSCSQTLNHNVMYWYQQKSSQAPKLLFHYYDKDFNNEADTPDNFQSRRPNTSFCFLDIRSPGLGDTAMYLCATSSHADRYNQPQHFGDGTRLSIL.